Sequencing of this TCR beta chain was carried out in a study of blood T cell repertoires in COVID-19 (dated by TCRdb to the early 2020s). Looking at the study overall: Samples covering the acute and convalescent phases of COVID-19 were provided by collaborators in the United States, Italy and Spain. A freely available public database, intended as a resource for researchers studying the immune response to SARS-CoV-2, is where the repertoires were released. Where available, HLA class I and class II types were obtained from metadata supplied by the sample provider rather than from assay-based typing. The dataset comprised deeply sampled blood TCRbeta repertoires from subjects exposed to, actively infected with, or recovered from COVID-19. The sample metadata nearly always contained a de-identified subject ID, COVID-19 status, age in years and sex. Samples came from the ongoing ImmuneRACE study (first 160 participants) plus 1,254 subjects from 6 global collaborators. The prospective study material was composed of cDNA or gDNA derived from T cells, B-cell-depleted T cells, or PBMCs.

Regarding this clone: Which antigen it targets is not known. No much larger clone is present one base from it, and per-base qualities are unavailable.

TCRbeta CDR3 regions were amplified from genomic DNA using the immunoSEQ Assay, a bias-controlled multiplex PCR. Under the source paper's analysis protocol: Within the assay, amplification of reference gene primers was used to estimate how many nucleated cells each sample contained. To quantify the absolute abundance of each unique TCRbeta CDR3 rearrangement, sequence reads were collapsed and filtered. For each sample, productive Simpson clonality was calculated by taking the square root of Simpson's diversity index across productive rearrangements. TCRdb mirrors the immuneACCESS table, restricted to in-frame sequences. Some clones are absent from its copies; in checked studies, under half trace to an unresolved V gene, and the reason for the others is unknown. V and J calls and clone size are given by that table; D and trimming were obtained from the DNA. Present in this sample are around 450,000 clones, roughly 91% of which were seen just once. The leading ten clones occupy 4% to 5.5% of the sample.

Here is what the overall study found, with its caveats: How much clinical and demographic metadata was included differed by source and by participant, and the metadata was provided uncurated.

Counted from cysteine to phenylalanine, this CDR3 has 19 amino acids. Only CDR3 DNA is held: 57 bases, read in frame from base 1. CDR1 MNHEY and CDR2 SMNVEV are derived from the germline V gene (reference sequence). The germline V and J ends show losses of 6 bases and 0 bases respectively, and no gene match explains 16 bases of the junction. Collaborating institutions collected whole blood in K2EDTA tubes following their own protocols. For TCRbeta analysis, collaborator samples were shipped as frozen whole blood, as isolated PBMCs, or as DNA extracted from either sample type. The sequencing sample was made of peripheral blood. The sequence is built from TRBV27 and TRBJ2-1; 8 central bases correspond to TRBD2. The source is a woman in her twenties or thirties with acute or convalescent COVID-19. At the DNA level, the sequence is TGTGCCAGCAGACCAAACACCTCGGGGGGGGGACGCTCCTACAATGAGCAGTTCTTC. It specifies CASRPNTSGGGRSYNEQFF.